The TCR beta chain under discussion was sequenced for a study of T cell responses to AZD1222 COVID-19 vaccine. About the study: Pooling covered second doses at about 4 or about 12 weeks.

Between the trimmed V and J ends, which lost 7 bases and 1 base, there was a span of 14 bases. The CDR3 covers 14 residues. Germline V gene data show CDR1 as SGHRS and CDR2 as YFSETQ. Clones were read by immunoSEQ multiplex PCR, and TCRdb kept only the in-frame ones, dropping some. There are approximately 92,000 clones in the sample; about nine tenths occur only once, and roughly a tenth lies in the top ten. Overall study findings and caveats: Reportedly, close to half of spike-specific TCRs are directed against unmutated variant regions. Across the whole spike, CD4 TCRs peaked at regions 160-218 and 743-854.

In regard to this clone: As yet, its antigen is unknown.

Specimen: peripheral blood, collected on day 0 of AZD1222 vaccination. The chain has TRBV5-1 and TRBJ2-5, with D possibly being TRBD2 (5 bases). The source of this sequence is an adult in good health. CDR3 coding DNA: TGCGCCAGCGGCAAAAGCGGCCCCCAAGAGACCCAGTACTTC. Translated, it gives CASGKSGPQETQYF.